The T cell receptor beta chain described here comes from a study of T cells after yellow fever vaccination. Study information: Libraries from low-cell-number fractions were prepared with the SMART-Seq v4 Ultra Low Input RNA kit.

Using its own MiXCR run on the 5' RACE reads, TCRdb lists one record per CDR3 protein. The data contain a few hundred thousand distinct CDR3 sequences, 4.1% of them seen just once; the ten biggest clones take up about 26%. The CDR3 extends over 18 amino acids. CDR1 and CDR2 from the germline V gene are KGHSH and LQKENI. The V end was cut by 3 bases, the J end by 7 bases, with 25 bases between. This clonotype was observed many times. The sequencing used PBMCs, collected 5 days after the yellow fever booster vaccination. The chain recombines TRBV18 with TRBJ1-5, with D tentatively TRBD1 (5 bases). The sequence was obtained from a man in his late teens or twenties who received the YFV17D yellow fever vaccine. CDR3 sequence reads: CASSPGRRSLGEWQPQHF. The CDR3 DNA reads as TGTGCCAGCTCACCCGGACGGAGATCCCTGGGGGAATGGCAGCCCCAGCATTTT.